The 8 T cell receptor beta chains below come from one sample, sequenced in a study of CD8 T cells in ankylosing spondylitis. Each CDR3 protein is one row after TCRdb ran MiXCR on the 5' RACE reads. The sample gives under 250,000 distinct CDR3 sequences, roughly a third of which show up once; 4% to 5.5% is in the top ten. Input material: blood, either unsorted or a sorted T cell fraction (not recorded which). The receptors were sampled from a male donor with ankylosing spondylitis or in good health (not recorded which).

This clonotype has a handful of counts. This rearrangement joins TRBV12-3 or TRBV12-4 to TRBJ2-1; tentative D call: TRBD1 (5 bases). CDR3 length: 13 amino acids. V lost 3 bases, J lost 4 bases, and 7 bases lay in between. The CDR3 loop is CASSFQGYNEQFF. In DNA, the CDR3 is TGTGCCAGCAGTTTCCAGGGATACAATGAGCAGTTCTTC.

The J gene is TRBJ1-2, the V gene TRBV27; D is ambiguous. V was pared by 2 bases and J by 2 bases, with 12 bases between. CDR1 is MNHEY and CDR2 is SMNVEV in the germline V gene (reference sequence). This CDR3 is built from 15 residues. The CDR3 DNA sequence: TGTGCCAGCAGTTTACGGCTCGACCCCAACTATGGCTACACCTTC. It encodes CASSLRLDPNYGYTF.

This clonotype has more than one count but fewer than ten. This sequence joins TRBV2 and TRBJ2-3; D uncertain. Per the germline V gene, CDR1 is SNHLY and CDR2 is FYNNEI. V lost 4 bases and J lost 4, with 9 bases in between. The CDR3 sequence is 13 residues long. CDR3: CASSGFLADTQYF. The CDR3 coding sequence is TGTGCCAGCAGTGGCTTCCTGGCAGATACGCAGTATTTT.

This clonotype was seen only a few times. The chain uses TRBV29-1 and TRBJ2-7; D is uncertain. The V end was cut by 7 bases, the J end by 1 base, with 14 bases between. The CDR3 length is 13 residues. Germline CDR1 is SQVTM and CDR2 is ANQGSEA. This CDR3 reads CSARAPRSYEQYF. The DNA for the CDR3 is TGCAGCGCCCGGGCTCCGAGGTCCTACGAGCAGTACTTC.

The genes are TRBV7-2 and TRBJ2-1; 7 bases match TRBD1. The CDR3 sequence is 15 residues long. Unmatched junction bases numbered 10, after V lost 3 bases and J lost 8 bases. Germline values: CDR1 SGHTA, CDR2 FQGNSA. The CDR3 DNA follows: TGTGCCAGCAGCTTCCAAGTACAGGGGCGGGATGAGCAGTTCTTC. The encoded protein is CASSFQVQGRDEQFF.

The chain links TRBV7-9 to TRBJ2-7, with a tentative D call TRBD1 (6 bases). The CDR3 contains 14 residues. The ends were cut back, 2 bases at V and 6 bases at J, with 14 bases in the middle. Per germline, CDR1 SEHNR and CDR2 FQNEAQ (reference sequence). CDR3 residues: CASSLTGGLLEQYF. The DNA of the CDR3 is TGTGCCAGCAGCTTAACTGGGGGCCTTCTCGAGCAGTACTTC.

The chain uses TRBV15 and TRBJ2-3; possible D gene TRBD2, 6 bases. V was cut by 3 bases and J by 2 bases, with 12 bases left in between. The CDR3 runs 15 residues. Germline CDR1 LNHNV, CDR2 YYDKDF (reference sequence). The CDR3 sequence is CATSRAGRNTDTQYF. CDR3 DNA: TGTGCCACCAGCAGGGCGGGGCGTAACACAGATACGCAGTATTTT.

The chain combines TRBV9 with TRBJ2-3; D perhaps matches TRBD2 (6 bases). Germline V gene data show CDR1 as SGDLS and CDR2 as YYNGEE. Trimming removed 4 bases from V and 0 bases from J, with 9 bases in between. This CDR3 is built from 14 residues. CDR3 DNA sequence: TGTGCCAGCAGCTCCGGGACTAGCACAGATACGCAGTATTTT. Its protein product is CASSSGTSTDTQYF.